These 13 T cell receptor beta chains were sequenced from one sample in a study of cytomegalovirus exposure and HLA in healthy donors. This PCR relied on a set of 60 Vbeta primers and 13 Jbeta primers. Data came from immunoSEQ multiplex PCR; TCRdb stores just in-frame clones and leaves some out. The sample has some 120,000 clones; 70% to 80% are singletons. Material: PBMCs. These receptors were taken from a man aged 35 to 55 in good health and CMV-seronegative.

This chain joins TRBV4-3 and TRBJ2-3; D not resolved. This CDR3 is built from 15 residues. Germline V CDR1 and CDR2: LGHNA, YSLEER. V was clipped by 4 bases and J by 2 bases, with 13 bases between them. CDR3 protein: CASSPRESDTDTQYF. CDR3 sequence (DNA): TGCGCCAGCAGCCCCCGTGAATCAGACACAGATACGCAGTATTTT.

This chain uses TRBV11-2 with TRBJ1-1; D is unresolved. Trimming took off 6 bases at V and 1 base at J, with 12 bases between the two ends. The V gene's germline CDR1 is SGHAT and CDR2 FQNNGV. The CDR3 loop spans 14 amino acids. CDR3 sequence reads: CASRLTGGNTEAFF. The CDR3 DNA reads TGTGCCAGCAGGCTTACGGGAGGGAACACTGAAGCTTTCTTT.

The CDR3 sequence: CSVAGGTGGLTGELFF. In nucleotides, the CDR3 is TGCAGCGTCGCAGGGGGGACAGGGGGCCTCACCGGGGAGCTGTTTTTT. The chain uses TRBV29-1 and TRBJ2-2, with 12 bases that match TRBD1. The trim removed 6 bases at V and 4 bases at J, leaving 9 bases unmatched. This CDR3 is 16 amino acids long. Germline lookup yields CDR1 SQVTM and CDR2 ANQGSEA.

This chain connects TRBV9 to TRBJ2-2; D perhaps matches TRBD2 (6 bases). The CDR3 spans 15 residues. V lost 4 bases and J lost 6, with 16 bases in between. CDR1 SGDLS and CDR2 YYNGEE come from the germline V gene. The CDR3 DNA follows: TGTGCCAGCAGCCCCCGGGGACTTCCGGCCGGGGAGCTGTTTTTT. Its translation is CASSPRGLPAGELFF.

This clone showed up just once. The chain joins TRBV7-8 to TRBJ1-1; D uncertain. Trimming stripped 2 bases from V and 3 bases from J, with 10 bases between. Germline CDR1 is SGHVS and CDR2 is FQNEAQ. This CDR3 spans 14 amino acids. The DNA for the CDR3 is TGTGCCAGCAGCTTAAAAAACCAGGACACTGAAGCTTTCTTT. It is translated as CASSLKNQDTEAFF.

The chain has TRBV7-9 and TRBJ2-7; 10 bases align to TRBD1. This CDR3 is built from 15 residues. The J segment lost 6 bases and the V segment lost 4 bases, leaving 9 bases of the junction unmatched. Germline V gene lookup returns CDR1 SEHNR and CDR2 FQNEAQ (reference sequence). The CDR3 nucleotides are TGTGCCAGCAGCTATGCAGCGGGACAGGGGATCGAGCAGTACTTC. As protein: CASSYAAGQGIEQYF. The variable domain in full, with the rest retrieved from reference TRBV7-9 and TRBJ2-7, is DTGVSQNPRHKITKRGQNVTFRCDPISEHNRLYWYRQTLGQGPEFLTYFQNEAQLEKSRLLSDRFSAERPKGSFSTLEIQRTEQGDSAMYLCASSYAAGQGIEQYFGPGTRLTVT.

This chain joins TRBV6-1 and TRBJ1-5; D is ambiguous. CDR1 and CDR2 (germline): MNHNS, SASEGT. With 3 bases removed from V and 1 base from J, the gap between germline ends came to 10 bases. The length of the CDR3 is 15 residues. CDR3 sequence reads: CASSEQPRSNQPQHF. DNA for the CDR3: TGTGCCAGCAGTGAGCAGCCTAGGAGCAATCAGCCCCAGCATTTT.

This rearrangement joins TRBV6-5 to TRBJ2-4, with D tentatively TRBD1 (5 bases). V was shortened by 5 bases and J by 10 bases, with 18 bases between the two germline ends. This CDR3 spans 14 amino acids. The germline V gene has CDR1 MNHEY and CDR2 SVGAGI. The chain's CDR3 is CASSQSGASGIQYF. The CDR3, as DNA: TGTGCCAGCAGTCAAAGTGGGGCCTCCGGGATTCAGTACTTC.

CDR3 coding DNA: TGTGCCAGCAGCGGGGGGGCAACGTTACAGACCCAGTACTTC. Amino acid sequence: CASSGGATLQTQYF. The genes are TRBV6-6 and TRBJ2-5, with TRBD2 matching 8 bases. After removal of 6 bases from V and 6 bases from J, the junction contained 9 bases not matched to a gene. CDR1 is MNHNY and CDR2 is SVGAGI in the germline V gene (reference sequence). The CDR3 is 14 amino acids.

The DNA for the CDR3 is TGCGCCAGCAGCCGGGGACAGGGGGGAACTGAGCAGTTCTTC. Protein product: CASSRGQGGTEQFF. V gene TRBV5-1 combines with J gene TRBJ2-1, with 11 bases aligning to TRBD1. V lost 4 bases to trimming and J lost 9 bases; unmatched junction nucleotides: 6. Germline loops: CDR1 SGHRS, CDR2 YFSETQ. This CDR3 comprises 14 residues.

The CDR3 loop is CASSWLGGNQPQHF. The CDR3 DNA follows: TGTGCCAGCAGTTGGCTAGGGGGCAATCAGCCCCAGCATTTT. The rearrangement links TRBV28 to TRBJ1-5; TRBD1 is a possible D gene (5 bases). The CDR3 runs to 14 residues. Germline assignment: CDR1 MDHEN and CDR2 SYDVKM. The V end lost 4 bases, the J end lost 2 bases, and 9 bases lay between the germline ends.

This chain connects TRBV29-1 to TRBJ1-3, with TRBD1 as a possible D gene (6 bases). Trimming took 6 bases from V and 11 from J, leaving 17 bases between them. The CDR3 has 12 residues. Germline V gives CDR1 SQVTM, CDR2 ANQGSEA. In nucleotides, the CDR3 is TGCAGCGTCCCGGGACACTCGGGCGCCATATATTTT. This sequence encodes CSVPGHSGAIYF.

DNA for the CDR3: TGTGCCAGCAGTGATATGGGAGGACCCGGTGGGAATCAGCCCCAGCATTTT. Its translation is CASSDMGGPGGNQPQHF. The rearrangement uses TRBV2 and TRBJ1-5; D is unresolved. Germline CDR1 and CDR2: SNHLY and FYNNEI. V dropped 3 bases and J dropped 4 bases, with 19 bases sitting between them. The CDR3 has 17 residues.